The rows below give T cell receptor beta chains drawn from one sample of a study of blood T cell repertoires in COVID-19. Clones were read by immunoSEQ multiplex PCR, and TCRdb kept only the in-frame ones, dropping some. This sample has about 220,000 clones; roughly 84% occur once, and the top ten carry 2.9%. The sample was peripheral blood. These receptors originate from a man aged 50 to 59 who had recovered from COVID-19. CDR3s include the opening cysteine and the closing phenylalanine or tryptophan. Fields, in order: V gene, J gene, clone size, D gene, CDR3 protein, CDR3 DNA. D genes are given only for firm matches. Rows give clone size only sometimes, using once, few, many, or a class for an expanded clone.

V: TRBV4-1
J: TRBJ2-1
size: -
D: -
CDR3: CASSQALHYRNEQFF
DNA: TGCGCCAGCAGCCAAGCCCTCCATTACAGGAATGAGCAGTTCTTC

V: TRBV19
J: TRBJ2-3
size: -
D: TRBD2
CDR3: CASRDAGTSSPDTQYF
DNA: TGTGCCAGTAGAGATGCCGGGACTAGCTCTCCAGATACGCAGTATTTT

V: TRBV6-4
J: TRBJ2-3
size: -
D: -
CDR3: CASSDPRGAQYF
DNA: TGTGCCAGCAGTGACCCAAGAGGAGCGCAGTATTTT

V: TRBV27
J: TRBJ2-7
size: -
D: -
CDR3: CASSLGSHYEQYF
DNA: TGTGCCAGCAGTTTGGGCAGCCATTACGAGCAGTACTTC

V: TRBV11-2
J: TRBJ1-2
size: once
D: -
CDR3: CASSLDPQGDGYTF
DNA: TGTGCCAGCAGCTTAGATCCCCAAGGGGATGGCTACACCTTC

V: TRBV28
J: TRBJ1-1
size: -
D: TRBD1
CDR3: CASSLPGQGARKAFF
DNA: TGTGCCAGCAGTCTGCCGGGACAGGGGGCCAGAAAAGCTTTCTTT

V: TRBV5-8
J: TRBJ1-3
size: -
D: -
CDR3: CASSSFSGTGNTIYF
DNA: TGTGCCAGCAGCTCTTTCTCAGGGACTGGAAACACCATATATTTT

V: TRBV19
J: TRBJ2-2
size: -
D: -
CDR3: CASGQSASGGELFF
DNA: TGTGCCAGTGGCCAAAGCGCGTCCGGCGGGGAGCTGTTTTTT

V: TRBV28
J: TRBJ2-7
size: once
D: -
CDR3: CASTSPTYSLSYEQYF
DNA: TGTGCCAGCACCTCTCCGACGTACAGCTTGTCCTACGAGCAGTACTTC

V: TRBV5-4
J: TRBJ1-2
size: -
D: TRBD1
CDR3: CASGQRDRGDYGYTF
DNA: TGTGCCAGCGGACAACGGGACAGGGGGGACTATGGCTACACCTTC

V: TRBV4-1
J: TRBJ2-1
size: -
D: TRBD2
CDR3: CASSQGPSGNNEQFF
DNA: TGCGCCAGCAGCCAGGGACCTAGCGGGAACAATGAGCAGTTCTTC

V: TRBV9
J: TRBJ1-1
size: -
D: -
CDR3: CASSPRSKNTEAFF
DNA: TGTGCCAGCAGCCCACGGTCAAAGAACACTGAAGCTTTCTTT

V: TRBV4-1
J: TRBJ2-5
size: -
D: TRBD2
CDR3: CASSVGLAGGPHRETQYF
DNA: TGCGCCAGCAGCGTGGGACTAGCGGGAGGGCCACACCGGGAGACCCAGTACTTC

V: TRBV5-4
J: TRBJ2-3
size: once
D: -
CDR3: CASSPGQLLGTDTQYF
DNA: TGTGCCAGCAGCCCCGGACAGCTTTTGGGCACAGATACGCAGTATTTT

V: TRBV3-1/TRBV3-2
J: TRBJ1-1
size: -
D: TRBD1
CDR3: CASSPEDRGLAEAFF
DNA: TGTGCCAGCAGCCCAGAGGACAGGGGATTAGCTGAAGCTTTCTTT

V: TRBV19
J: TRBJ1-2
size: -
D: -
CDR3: CASSDRGQLLYGYTF
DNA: TGTGCCAGTAGTGATCGCGGACAACTTCTCTATGGCTACACCTTC

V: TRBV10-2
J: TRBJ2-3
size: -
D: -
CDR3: CASSWTTTDTQYF
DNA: TGCGCCAGCAGCTGGACTACCACAGATACGCAGTATTTT

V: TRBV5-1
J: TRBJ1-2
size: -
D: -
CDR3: CASTRDSNYGYTF
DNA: TGCGCCAGCACAAGAGACAGCAACTATGGCTACACCTTC

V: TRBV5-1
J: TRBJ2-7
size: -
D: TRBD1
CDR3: CASSRWTGPSYEQYF
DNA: TGCGCCAGCAGCCGTTGGACAGGACCATCCTACGAGCAGTACTTC

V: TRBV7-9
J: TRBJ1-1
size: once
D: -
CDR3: CASSRPGTEAFF
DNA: TGTGCCAGCAGCCGACCAGGGACTGAAGCTTTCTTT

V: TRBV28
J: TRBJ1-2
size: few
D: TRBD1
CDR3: CASSGQGTPHYGYTF
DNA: TGTGCCAGCAGTGGACAGGGGACCCCCCACTATGGCTACACCTTC

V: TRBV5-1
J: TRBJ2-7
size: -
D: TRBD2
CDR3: CASSLVGVAGYEQYF
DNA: TGCGCCAGCAGCTTGGTGGGAGTAGCGGGCTACGAGCAGTACTTC

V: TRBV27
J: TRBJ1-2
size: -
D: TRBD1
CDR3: CATQGANYGYTF
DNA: TGTGCCACCCAGGGGGCTAACTATGGCTACACCTTC

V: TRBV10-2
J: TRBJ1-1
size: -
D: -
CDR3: CASVNQGRTEAFF
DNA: TGCGCCAGCGTCAATCAGGGGCGTACTGAAGCTTTCTTT

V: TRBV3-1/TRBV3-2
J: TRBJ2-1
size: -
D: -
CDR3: CASSPSGAYVDPAYNEQFF
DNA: TGTGCCAGCAGCCCTTCGGGAGCATACGTCGATCCAGCCTACAATGAGCAGTTCTTC

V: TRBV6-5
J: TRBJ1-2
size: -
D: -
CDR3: CASSYDLTANYGYTF
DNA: TGTGCCAGCAGTTACGATTTGACAGCTAACTATGGCTACACCTTC

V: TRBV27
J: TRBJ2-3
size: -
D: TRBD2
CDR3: CASSSGLAGVGTDTQYF
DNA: TGTGCCAGCAGTTCAGGACTAGCGGGAGTCGGCACAGATACGCAGTATTTT